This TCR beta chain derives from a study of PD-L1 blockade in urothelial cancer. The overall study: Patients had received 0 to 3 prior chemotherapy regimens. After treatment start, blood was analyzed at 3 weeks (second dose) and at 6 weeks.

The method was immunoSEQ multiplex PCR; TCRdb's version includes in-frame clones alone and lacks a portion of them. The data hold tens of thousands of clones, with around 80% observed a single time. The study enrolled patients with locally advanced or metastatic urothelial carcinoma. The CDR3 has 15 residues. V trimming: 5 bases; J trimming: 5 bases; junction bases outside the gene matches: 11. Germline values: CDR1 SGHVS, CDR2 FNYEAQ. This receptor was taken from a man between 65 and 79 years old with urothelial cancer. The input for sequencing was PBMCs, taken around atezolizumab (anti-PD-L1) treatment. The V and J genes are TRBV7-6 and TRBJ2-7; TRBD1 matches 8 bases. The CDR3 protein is CASSPRQGIGNEQYF. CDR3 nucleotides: TGTGCCAGCAGCCCGCGACAGGGGATAGGGAACGAGCAGTACTTC.